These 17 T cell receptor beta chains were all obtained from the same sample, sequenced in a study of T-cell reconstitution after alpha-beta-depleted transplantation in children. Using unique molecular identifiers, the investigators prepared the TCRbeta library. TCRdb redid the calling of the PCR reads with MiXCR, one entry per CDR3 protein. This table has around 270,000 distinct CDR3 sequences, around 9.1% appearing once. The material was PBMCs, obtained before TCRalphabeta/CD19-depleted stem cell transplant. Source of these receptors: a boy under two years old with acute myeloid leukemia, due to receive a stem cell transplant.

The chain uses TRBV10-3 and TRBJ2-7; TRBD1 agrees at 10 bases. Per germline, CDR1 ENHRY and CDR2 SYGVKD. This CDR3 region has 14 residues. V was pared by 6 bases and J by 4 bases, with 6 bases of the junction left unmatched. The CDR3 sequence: CAISVRDRGYEQYF. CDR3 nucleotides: TGTGCCATCAGCGTCCGGGACAGGGGTTACGAGCAGTACTTC.

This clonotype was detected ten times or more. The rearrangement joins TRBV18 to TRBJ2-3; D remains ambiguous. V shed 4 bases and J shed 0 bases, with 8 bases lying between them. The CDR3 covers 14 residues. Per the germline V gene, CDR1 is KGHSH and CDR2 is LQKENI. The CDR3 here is CASSLLHSTDTQYF. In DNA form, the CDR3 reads TGTGCCAGCTCACTTCTACATAGCACAGATACGCAGTATTTT.

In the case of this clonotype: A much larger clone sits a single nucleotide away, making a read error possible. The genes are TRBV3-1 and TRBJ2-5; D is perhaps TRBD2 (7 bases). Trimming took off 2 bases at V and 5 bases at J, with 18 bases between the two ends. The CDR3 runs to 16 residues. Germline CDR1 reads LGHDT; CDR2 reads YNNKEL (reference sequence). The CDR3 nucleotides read TGTGCCAGCAGCCAAAATATCGGCGGGGGCGGGGAGACCCAGTACTTC. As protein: CASSQNIGGGGETQYF.

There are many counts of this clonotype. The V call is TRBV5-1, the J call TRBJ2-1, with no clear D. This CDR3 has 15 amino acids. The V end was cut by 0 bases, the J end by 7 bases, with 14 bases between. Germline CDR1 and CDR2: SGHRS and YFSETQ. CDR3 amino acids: CASSLGTLSGNEQFF. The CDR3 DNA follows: TGCGCCAGCAGCTTGGGGACCCTCTCCGGGAATGAGCAGTTCTTC.

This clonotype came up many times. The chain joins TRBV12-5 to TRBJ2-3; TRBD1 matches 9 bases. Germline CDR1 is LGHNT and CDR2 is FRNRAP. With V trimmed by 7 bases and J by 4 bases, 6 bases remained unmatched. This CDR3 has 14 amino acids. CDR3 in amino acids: CASAVDRGSDTQYF. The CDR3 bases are TGTGCTAGTGCCGTGGACAGGGGATCAGATACGCAGTATTTT.

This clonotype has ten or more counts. As DNA, the CDR3 is TGTGCCAGCAGCTCCCGGCGGGGGGGCACTTACGAGCAGTACTTC. It translates to CASSSRRGGTYEQYF. V and J are TRBV7-2 and TRBJ2-7; 9 bases are a match to TRBD2. CDR3 length: 15 residues. Trimming cost V 4 bases and J 4 bases; bases outside gene matches: 8. From germline, CDR1 is SGHTA and CDR2 FQGNSA. The complete variable domain, with remaining parts taken from reference TRBV7-2 and TRBJ2-7, reads GAGVSQSPSNKVTEKGKDVELRCDPISGHTALYWYRQSLGQGLEFLIYFQGNSAPDKSGLPSDRFSAERTGGSVSTLTIQRTQQEDSAVYLCASSSRRGGTYEQYFGPGTRLTVT.

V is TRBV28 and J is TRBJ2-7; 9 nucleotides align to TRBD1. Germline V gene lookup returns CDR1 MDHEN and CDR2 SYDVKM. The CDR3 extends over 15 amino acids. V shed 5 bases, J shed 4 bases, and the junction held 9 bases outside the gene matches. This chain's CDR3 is CASSVWDREEYEQYF. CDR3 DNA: TGTGCCAGCAGTGTTTGGGACAGGGAAGAGTACGAGCAGTACTTC. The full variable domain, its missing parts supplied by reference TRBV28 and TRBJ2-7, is DVKVTQSSRYLVKRTGEKVFLECVQDMDHENMFWYRQDPGLGLRLIYFSYDVKMKEKGDIPEGYSVSREKKERFSLILESASTNQTSMYLCASSVWDREEYEQYFGPGTRLTVT.

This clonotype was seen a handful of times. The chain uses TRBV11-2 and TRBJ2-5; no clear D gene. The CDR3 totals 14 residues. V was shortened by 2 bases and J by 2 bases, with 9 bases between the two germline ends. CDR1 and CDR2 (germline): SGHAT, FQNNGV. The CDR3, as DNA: TGTGCCAGCAGCTTAATGACCTTTCAAGAGACCCAGTACTTC. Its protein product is CASSLMTFQETQYF.

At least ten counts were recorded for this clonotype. As DNA, the CDR3 is TGTGCCAGCACCTCTATCGGGGCCATAGATACGCAGTATTTT. This encodes CASTSIGAIDTQYF. This chain joins TRBV7-9 and TRBJ2-3, with D perhaps matching TRBD1 or TRBD2 (5 bases each). CDR1 and CDR2 from the germline V gene are SEHNR and FQNEAQ (reference sequence). This CDR3 is built from 14 residues. With 7 bases removed from V and 5 bases from J, the gap between germline ends came to 16 bases.

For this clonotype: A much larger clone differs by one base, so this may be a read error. The CDR3 bases are TGTGCCAGCAGCTCCTATAACGGGGGAGCCTATAGCTACACCTTC. Protein: CASSSYNGGAYSYTF. The chain joins TRBV7-3 to TRBJ1-2; a weak D match, TRBD1 (5 bases). CDR1 and CDR2 from the germline V gene are SGHTA and FQGTGA. This CDR3 region has 15 residues.

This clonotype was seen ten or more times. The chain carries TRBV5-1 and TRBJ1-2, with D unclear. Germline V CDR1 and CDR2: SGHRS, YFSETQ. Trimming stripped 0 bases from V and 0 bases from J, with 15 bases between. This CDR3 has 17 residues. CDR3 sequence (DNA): TGCGCCAGCAGCTTGGCAGGCCCGGCCTCCTCTAACTATGGCTACACCTTC. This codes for CASSLAGPASSNYGYTF.

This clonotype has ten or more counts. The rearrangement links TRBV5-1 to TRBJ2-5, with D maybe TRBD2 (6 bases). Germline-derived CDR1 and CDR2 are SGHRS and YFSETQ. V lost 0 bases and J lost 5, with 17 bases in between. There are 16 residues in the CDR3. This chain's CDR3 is CASSLVGRGAEETQYF. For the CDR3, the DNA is TGCGCCAGCAGCTTGGTGGGGCGGGGCGCCGAGGAGACCCAGTACTTC.

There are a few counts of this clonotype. The CDR3 bases are TGCGCCAGCAGCCCGATTAGTGGCAATGGGAAACAGACCCAGTACTTC. Its translation: CASSPISGNGKQTQYF. This chain joins TRBV5-1 and TRBJ2-5; no clear D gene. The germline V and J ends were trimmed by 4 bases and 6 bases, with 22 bases remaining between them. This CDR3 contains 16 residues. The germline CDR1 and CDR2 sequences are SGHRS and YFSETQ.

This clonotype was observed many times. The DNA for the CDR3 is TGCGCCAGCAGCCAAACTAGCGGGAGTCACGAGCAGTACTTC. This translates into CASSQTSGSHEQYF. The chain is built from TRBV5-1 and TRBJ2-7; 11 bases are shared with TRBD2. Germline V gene lookup returns CDR1 SGHRS and CDR2 YFSETQ. CDR3 length: 14 residues. Unmatched junction bases numbered 5, after V lost 4 bases and J lost 5 bases.

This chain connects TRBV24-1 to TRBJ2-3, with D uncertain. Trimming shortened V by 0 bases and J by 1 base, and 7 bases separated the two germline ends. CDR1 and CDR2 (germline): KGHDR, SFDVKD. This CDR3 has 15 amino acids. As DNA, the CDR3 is TGTGCCACCAGTGATTTGGACGAGGGCACAGATACGCAGTATTTT. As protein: CATSDLDEGTDTQYF.

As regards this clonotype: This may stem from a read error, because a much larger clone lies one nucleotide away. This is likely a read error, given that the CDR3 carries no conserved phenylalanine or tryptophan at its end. CDR3 DNA sequence: TGTGCCAGCAGCTCCGACCCCGTCAATGAGCAGTTCCTC. It codes for CASSSDPVNEQFL. The rearrangement joins TRBV7-2 to TRBJ2-1; D call uncertain. This CDR3 comprises 13 residues. Germline loops: CDR1 SGHTA, CDR2 FQGNSA. V was trimmed by 4 bases and J by 6 bases, leaving 10 bases between them.

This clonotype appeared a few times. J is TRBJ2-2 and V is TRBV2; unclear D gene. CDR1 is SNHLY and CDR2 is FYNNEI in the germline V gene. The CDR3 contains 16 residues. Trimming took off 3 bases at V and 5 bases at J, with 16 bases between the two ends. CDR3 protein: CASSETPPYVTGELFF. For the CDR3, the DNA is TGTGCCAGCAGTGAGACCCCACCCTACGTAACCGGGGAGCTGTTTTTT.